One T cell receptor (beta chain) is described in this entry. The sample originates from a study of blood T cell repertoires in COVID-19. The data were produced by immunoSEQ multiplex PCR, yet TCRdb's version contains in-frame clones alone and is incomplete. Among under 150,000 clones listed, roughly 90% were seen once. This sequence originates from a man in his 60s with COVID-19, enrolled during active disease. The sample taken for sequencing was peripheral blood.

The CDR3 sequence is CASSEMQDRSTGELFF. The CDR3 DNA reads TGTGCCAGCTCCGAGATGCAGGACAGGAGCACCGGGGAGCTGTTTTTT. V usage is TRBV18 and J usage is TRBJ2-2; TRBD1 agrees at 7 bases. This CDR3 spans 16 amino acids. V shed 6 bases and J 4 bases; nucleotides not matched to a gene: 11. Germline CDR1 and CDR2: KGHSH and LQKENI.